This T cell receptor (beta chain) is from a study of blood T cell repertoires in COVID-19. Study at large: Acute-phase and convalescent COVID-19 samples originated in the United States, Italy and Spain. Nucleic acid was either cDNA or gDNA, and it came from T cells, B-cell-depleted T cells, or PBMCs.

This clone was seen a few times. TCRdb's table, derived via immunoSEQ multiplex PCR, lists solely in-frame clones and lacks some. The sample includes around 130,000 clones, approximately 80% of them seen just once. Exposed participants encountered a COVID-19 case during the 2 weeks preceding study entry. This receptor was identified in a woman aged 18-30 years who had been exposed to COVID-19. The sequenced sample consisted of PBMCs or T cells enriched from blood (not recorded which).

The chain's CDR3 is CASSQESGQGLYPNYGYTF. The CDR3 region has the DNA TGTGCCAGCAGCCAAGAAAGCGGGCAGGGCCTCTACCCGAACTATGGCTACACCTTC. The V call is TRBV14, the J call TRBJ1-2; D may be TRBD1 (5 bases). The CDR3 is 19 amino acids. CDR1 SGHDN and CDR2 FVKESK come from the germline V gene. Trimming left V 0 bases short and J 2 bases short, with 22 bases between.